Sequencing of this TCR beta chain was carried out in a study of T cells in Graves' hyperthyroidism and ophthalmopathy. Study in general: Peripheral blood collection took place at initial diagnosis, before any treatment.

The germline CDR1 and CDR2 sequences are WNHNN and SYGVQD (reference sequence). Deletions cut 3 bases from V and 3 bases from J, with 15 bases between. The CDR3 runs to 15 residues. Findings and caveats of the study: Ophthalmopathy and stable hyperthyroidism were told apart by a 13 V-J model. Ophthalmopathy was predicted by the model a median of roughly 6.6 months ahead of onset. Most thyroid clonotypes expanded above 0.001 appeared in blood too.

This clonotype was detected ten times or more. Its antigen remains unknown. Amplification of TCR beta CDR3 regions was performed using RNA transcripts as template. The primer set for the first-round RT-PCR of the TCR CDR3 was HTBI. TCRdb used MiXCR to reprocess the multiplex PCR reads, holding one entry per CDR3 protein. The sample has about 400,000 distinct CDR3 sequences, approximately 15% seen once; the top ten hold around an eighth. Specimen: blood. This chain connects TRBV10-1 to TRBJ2-7, with a weak D call TRBD1 (6 bases). The receptor was isolated from a young woman with Graves' hyperthyroidism. The CDR3 protein is CASSEGPGVGYEQYF. The CDR3, as DNA: TGCGCCAGCAGTGAAGGGCCAGGGGTTGGCTACGAGCAGTACTTC.